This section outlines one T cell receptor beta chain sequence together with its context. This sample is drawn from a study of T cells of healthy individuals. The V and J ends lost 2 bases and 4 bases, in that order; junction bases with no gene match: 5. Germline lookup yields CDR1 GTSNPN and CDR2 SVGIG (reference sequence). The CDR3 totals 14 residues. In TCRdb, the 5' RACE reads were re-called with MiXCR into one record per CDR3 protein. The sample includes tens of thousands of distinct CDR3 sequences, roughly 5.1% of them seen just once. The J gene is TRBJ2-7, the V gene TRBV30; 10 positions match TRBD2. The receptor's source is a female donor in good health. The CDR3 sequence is CAWSRLAGDYEQYF. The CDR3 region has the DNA TGTGCCTGGAGTAGGCTAGCGGGAGATTACGAGCAGTACTTC.